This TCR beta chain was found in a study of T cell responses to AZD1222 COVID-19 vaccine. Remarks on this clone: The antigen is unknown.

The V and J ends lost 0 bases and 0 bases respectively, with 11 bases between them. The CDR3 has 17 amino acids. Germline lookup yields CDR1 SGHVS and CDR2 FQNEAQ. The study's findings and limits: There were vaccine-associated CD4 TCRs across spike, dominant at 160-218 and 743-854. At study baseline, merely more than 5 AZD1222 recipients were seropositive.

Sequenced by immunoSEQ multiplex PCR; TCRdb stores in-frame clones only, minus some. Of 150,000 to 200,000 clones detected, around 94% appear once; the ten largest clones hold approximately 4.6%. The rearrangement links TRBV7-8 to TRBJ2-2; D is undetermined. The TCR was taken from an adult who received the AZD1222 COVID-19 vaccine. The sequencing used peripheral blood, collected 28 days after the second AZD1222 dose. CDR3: CASSLALQSPNTGELFF. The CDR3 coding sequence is TGTGCCAGCAGCTTAGCGCTTCAATCCCCGAACACCGGGGAGCTGTTTTTT.